A selection of T cell receptor beta chains follows, all from one sample in a study of blood T cell repertoires in COVID-19. Assay: immunoSEQ multiplex PCR; the TCRdb copy retains only in-frame clones and omits some. The sample records 110,000 to 150,000 clones, around 80% being singletons. Sequenced sample: peripheral blood. These receptors came from a man in his 60s with active or convalescent COVID-19. CDR3s leave out the opening cysteine and the closing phenylalanine or tryptophan. Not all rows give a size; the values are once, few, many and, for expanded clones, a class.

V gene,CDR3 length,clone size,CDR3 protein
TRBV6-2/TRBV6-3,13,-,ASSYSAGGQGEQY
TRBV30,16,-,AWSVTMGDTFKNTEAF
TRBV19,10,few,ASSWPNTEAF
TRBV7-9,14,-,ASSFGDRDITDTQY
TRBV27,13,-,ASSPRTPSTDTQY
TRBV5-1,14,once,ASSLTTGLGDIEQF
TRBV7-8,12,-,ASSRGQGAYEQY
TRBV7-8,16,-,ASSSGTSGSLNTDTQY
TRBV6-6,17,-,ASSRRGDVEFSYNSPLH
TRBV12-5,14,few,ASGLGGRTGSSPLH
TRBV29-1,10,-,SVGRYQETQY
TRBV3-1/TRBV3-2,11,-,ASSSARRRGQF
TRBV14,16,-,ASSQGGTPFSGANVLT
TRBV5-1,13,-,ASRVGGGDQETQY
TRBV6-5,14,-,ASSSGLAEFSDTQY
TRBV6-5,12,-,ASTSGGHNEKLF